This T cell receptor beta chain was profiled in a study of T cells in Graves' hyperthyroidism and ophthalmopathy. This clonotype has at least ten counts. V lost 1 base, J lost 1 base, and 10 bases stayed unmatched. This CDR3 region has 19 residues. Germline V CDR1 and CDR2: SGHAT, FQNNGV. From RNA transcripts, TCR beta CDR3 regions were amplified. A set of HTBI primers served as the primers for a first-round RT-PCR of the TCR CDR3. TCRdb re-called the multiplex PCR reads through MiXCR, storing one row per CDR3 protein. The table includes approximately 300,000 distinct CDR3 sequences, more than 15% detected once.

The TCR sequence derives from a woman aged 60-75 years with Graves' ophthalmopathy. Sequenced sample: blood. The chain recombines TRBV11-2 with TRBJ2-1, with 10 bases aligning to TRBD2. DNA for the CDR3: TGTGCCAGCAGCTTAGGTAGCGGGGGGTATAAGGATTCCTACAATGAGCAGTTCTTC. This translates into CASSLGSGGYKDSYNEQFF.